Listed below are T cell receptor beta chains from one sample, sequenced in a study of T cells in tuberculosis. Libraries were prepared by immunoSEQ multiplex PCR; TCRdb keeps only in-frame clonotypes and omits some of them. The sample includes tens of thousands of clones, about 90% seen only once; the top ten take 5.5% to 6.5%. Specimen: PBMCs. These receptor sequences come from a donor between 10 and 35 years old with latent tuberculosis or without tuberculosis infection. Both conserved end residues are part of each CDR3. The D gene is left open where the match is weak. Not all rows give a size; the values are once, few, many and, for expanded clones, a class.

v_call	j_call	clone_size	d_call	cdr3_nt	cdr3_aa
TRBV21-1	TRBJ2-1	.	.	TGTGCCAGCAGCGAAAGACAGGGTATATCCTACAATGAGCAGTTCTTC	CASSERQGISYNEQFF
TRBV6-5	TRBJ1-1	.	.	TGTGCCAGCAGTTACTGGGGCGAGGCTGAAGCTTTCTTT	CASSYWGEAEAFF
TRBV19	TRBJ1-1	.	TRBD1	TGTGCCAGTACCCGAGGCCGGACAGGGAGACGGGAGAACACTGAAGCTTTCTTT	CASTRGRTGRRENTEAFF
TRBV5-1	TRBJ2-5	.	.	TGCGCCAGCAGCTTGGCTGGTAGCAGGGAAGAGACCCAGTACTTC	CASSLAGSREETQYF
TRBV5-6	TRBJ2-5	.	.	TGTGCCAGCACCGGAGAGGGTATGGTGACCCAGTACTTC	CASTGEGMVTQYF
TRBV5-5	TRBJ2-3	.	TRBD2	TGTGCCAGCAGCTGGGTTGCAGGACTAGCTTTGGCAGATACGCAGTATTTT	CASSWVAGLALADTQYF
TRBV14	TRBJ1-2	.	.	TGTGCCAGCAGCCAAGATGGGGAAGGGCCCAGGGTTGGCTACACCTTC	CASSQDGEGPRVGYTF
TRBV13	TRBJ1-5	.	.	TGTGCCAGCAGCTTAGGCGGGGAGGCTCAGCCCCAGCATTTT	CASSLGGEAQPQHF
TRBV7-9	TRBJ2-3	.	TRBD2	TGTGCCACCGGACGCGGGGGGCTAACAGATACGCAGTATTTT	CATGRGGLTDTQYF
TRBV11-3	TRBJ1-6	.	.	TGTGCCAGCAGCTTAGATTTGAGTTCACCCCTCCACTTT	CASSLDLSSPLHF
TRBV2	TRBJ2-7	.	TRBD1	TGTGCCAGCAGTGTAACCCGGACAGGAAACTACGAGCAGTACTTC	CASSVTRTGNYEQYF
TRBV11-1	TRBJ2-3	.	TRBD2	TGTGCCAGCAGCTTAACGCGGGGGGGTTGGGATACGCAGTATTTT	CASSLTRGGWDTQYF
TRBV5-1	TRBJ2-7	.	.	TGCGCCAGCCAGGTAGGGGCACAGAGAACCTACGAGCAGTACTTC	CASQVGAQRTYEQYF
TRBV6-5	TRBJ2-7	.	TRBD1	TGTGCCAGCACAAGAACAGGGGTCTACGAGCAGTACTTC	CASTRTGVYEQYF
TRBV7-8	TRBJ2-5	.	TRBD1	TGTGCCAGCAGCTTAGCCAGGGGGTTCGGGCGAGGGGAGACCCAGTACTTC	CASSLARGFGRGETQYF
TRBV6-5	TRBJ2-7	.	.	TGTGCCAGCACCCCAGGGGTGGGCGAGCAGTACTTC	CASTPGVGEQYF
TRBV5-4	TRBJ1-2	.	TRBD1	TGTGCCAGCAGCTCTCAGGGACAGGACGCCTATGGCTACACCTTC	CASSSQGQDAYGYTF
TRBV6-1	TRBJ1-1	.	.	TGTGCCAGCAGTGAAGGGGGGCGGACTGAAGCTTTCTTT	CASSEGGRTEAFF
TRBV6-5	TRBJ1-2	once	.	TGTGCCAGCAGTTACTTTCCAGGGGACGGCTACACCTTC	CASSYFPGDGYTF
TRBV10-3	TRBJ1-2	.	.	TGTGCCATCAGTGAGTGGGAAGACAGCTATGGCTACACCTTC	CAISEWEDSYGYTF
TRBV27	TRBJ1-1	.	.	TGTGCCAGCAGTTTATCATGGACAACTGAAGCTTTCTTT	CASSLSWTTEAFF
TRBV9	TRBJ2-1	few	TRBD1	TGTGCCAGCAGCGGCACCCCAGGGGGAGCTGGCTCGGGGTACAATGAGCAGTTCTTC	CASSGTPGGAGSGYNEQFF
TRBV27	TRBJ2-5	.	TRBD2	TGTGCCAGCAGTCCGCTAGCGGGGGGGCGAGAGACCCAGTACTTC	CASSPLAGGRETQYF
TRBV19	TRBJ1-1	.	.	TGTGCCAGTAGTGCAGGGAACACTGAAGCTTTCTTT	CASSAGNTEAFF
TRBV5-1	TRBJ2-5	.	TRBD2	TGCGCCAGCTCTAGCGGGGGGGCCGGGGAGACCCAGTACTTC	CASSSGGAGETQYF
TRBV5-1	TRBJ1-5	.	TRBD1	TGCGCCAGCAGCTTGGGGACAGGCGGCAATCAGCCCCAGCATTTT	CASSLGTGGNQPQHF
TRBV25-1	TRBJ1-4	once	.	TGTGCCAGCGGGCAATATGAAAAACTGTTTTTT	CASGQYEKLFF
TRBV19	TRBJ2-3	.	TRBD2	TGTGCCAGTACAACTAGCGGGGACACAGATACGCAGTATTTT	CASTTSGDTDTQYF
TRBV9	TRBJ1-2	.	.	TGTGCCAGCAAGAGTGAAATAAAAAACTATGGCTACACCTTC	CASKSEIKNYGYTF
TRBV28	TRBJ2-1	.	.	TGTGCCAGCAGCATTATTTTGGGGGGAGGCAATGAGCAGTTCTTC	CASSIILGGGNEQFF
TRBV2	TRBJ2-5	.	TRBD1	TGTGCCAGTAGATGGACAGGGGAAGAGACCCAGTACTTC	CASRWTGEETQYF
TRBV6-1	TRBJ1-2	once	.	TGTGCCAGCAGTGAAGCCCCCGGGACACCTAACTATGGCTACACCTTC	CASSEAPGTPNYGYTF
TRBV7-2	TRBJ2-5	.	.	TGTGCCAGCAGCTTTGCTTCTAGGTTAGAGACCCAGTACTTC	CASSFASRLETQYF
TRBV7-9	TRBJ1-4	.	TRBD1	TGTGCCAGCAGCTCGACAGGGCTTCTTGAAAAACTGTTTTTT	CASSSTGLLEKLFF
TRBV9	TRBJ2-7	.	.	TGTGCCAGCAGCAAGCAGCGATTCTCCTACGAGCAGTACTTC	CASSKQRFSYEQYF
TRBV6-5	TRBJ2-3	once	TRBD1	TGTGCCAGCAGTTACGTGTCAGGGGGCCAGGCAGATACGCAGTATTTT	CASSYVSGGQADTQYF
TRBV11-2	TRBJ1-6	.	.	TGTGCCAGCAGCTTCGGGGACTTGGCCCATTTTTATAATTCACCCCTCCACTTT	CASSFGDLAHFYNSPLHF
TRBV5-1	TRBJ2-3	.	TRBD1	TGCGCCAGCAGCCCCGTCGTGGGGACAGGCAGCACAGATACGCAGTATTTT	CASSPVVGTGSTDTQYF
TRBV28	TRBJ1-1	.	TRBD1	TGTGCCAGCAGTTACAGGGGACTCCTGAGGACTGAAGCTTTCTTT	CASSYRGLLRTEAFF
TRBV4-1	TRBJ2-5	.	TRBD2	TGCGCCAGCAGCCAGAGACTAGCGGGGGGGCAAGAGACCCAGTACTTC	CASSQRLAGGQETQYF
TRBV28	TRBJ2-7	.	.	TGTGCCAGCAGTCTCTCGGGTCAGACCCCCTACGAGCAGTACTTC	CASSLSGQTPYEQYF
TRBV19	TRBJ2-6	.	.	TGTGCCGTCGCCGGCTCTGGGGCCAACGTCCTGACTTTC	CAVAGSGANVLTF
TRBV6-1	TRBJ2-3	.	.	TGTGCCAGCAAGGTTAGAGGTCGGCCAGATACGCAGTATTTT	CASKVRGRPDTQYF
TRBV11-3	TRBJ2-3	.	.	TGTGCCAGCAGCTTAGAGCGTTTCGGGGGTACGCAGTATTTT	CASSLERFGGTQYF
TRBV10-3	TRBJ1-4	.	TRBD1	TGTGCCATCAGTGACCCCGGACAGGGGGGTGAAAAACTGTTTTTT	CAISDPGQGGEKLFF
TRBV10-3	TRBJ2-7	.	TRBD1	TGTGCCATCAGTGATCAGGGACAGGGCTACGAGCAGTACTTC	CAISDQGQGYEQYF
TRBV5-1	TRBJ2-5	once	TRBD2	TGCGCCAGCAGCATATTAGCGGGCCGCCAAGAGACCCAGTACTTC	CASSILAGRQETQYF
TRBV29-1	TRBJ2-7	.	.	TGCAGCGTTGAGGACGGGTCCGGGGCCTACGAGCAGTACTTC	CSVEDGSGAYEQYF
TRBV21-1	TRBJ2-4	few	.	TGTGCCAGCAGCAAATACAGCTTAGCCAAAAACATTCAGTACTTC	CASSKYSLAKNIQYF
TRBV5-1	TRBJ1-2	.	.	TGCGCCAGTCTTTCCTCAGGAGGCGGCTACATCTTC	CASLSSGGGYIF
TRBV11-2	TRBJ2-1	.	TRBD2	TGTGCCAGCAGCTCCCGGACTAGCGGAGGCAATGAGCAGTTCTTC	CASSSRTSGGNEQFF